This T cell receptor (beta chain) was identified in a study of regulatory T cells in long-lasting Graves disease (dated by TCRdb to the early 2020s). For the wider study: Persistent Graves' disease was defined as antithyroid drug treatment for over 5 years with persistently positive TSH receptor autoantibodies. Persistent Graves' disease patients were compared with newly diagnosed Graves' disease patients by peripheral blood TCR sequencing and RNA sequencing. The study took place in China and was registered as a clinical trial. A total of roughly 35 samples underwent TCR sequencing: roughly 13 from persistent and roughly 20 from newly diagnosed Graves' disease patients. In the clinical cohort, patients with persistent Graves' disease had used antithyroid drugs for an average of about 9.3 years.

Preparation of the library involved multiplex PCR. The listed sequencing device is Illumina HiSeq 4000. iRepertoire HTBI primers and Arm-PCR amplification of CDR3 regions were used to construct TCR beta libraries. PCR products were gel purified before sequencing. In the authors' own workflow: Across samples, around 62 TRBV and 12 to 15 TRBJ segments were identified and used for gene usage analysis of CDR3 amino acid clonotypes. Filtered high-quality paired reads were merged into contigs using COPE and FqMerger. BLAST was used to align contigs to the IMGT TRBV, TRBD and TRBJ reference genes, and CDR3 was defined following IMGT. Any clonotype with a frequency above 0.1% was counted as a highly expanded clone. Repertoire diversity was measured by Shannon entropy, and V-J evenness by the Gini coefficient. A clonotype found in more than one individual was treated as public. The raw public reads went through TCRdb reprocessing: fastp at Q25, MiXCR clone calling, in-frame beta chains kept. Entries that share a CDR3 protein sequence are merged under the most common genes and DNA. TCRdb, not the authors, supplied the V and J calls. Across this sample there are hundreds of thousands of distinct CDR3 sequences, with approximately 21% seen only once. 7% to 9% of the sample is in the top ten clones.

The study at large found these results: Sequencing and analysis were limited to the TCR beta chain. The authors noted that the small sample size was a limitation that may lower accuracy. Only peripheral blood was studied, because thyroid tissue, the primary lesion, was inaccessible. Persistent patients shared more public clonotypes among themselves (around 2,700) than newly diagnosed patients did (roughly 920). Compared with newly diagnosed patients, persistent Graves' disease patients had lower TCR Shannon entropy and fewer highly expanded clones, which suggests clonal expansion.

A note on this clonotype: It has no known antigen specificity. No base quality values were provided; no much bigger clone lies one nucleotide off.

In the paper's terms, the time point label means: persistent/refractory GD, antithyroid drugs over 5 years with positive TRAb. RNA was extracted from PBMCs in TRIzol for both TCR sequencing and RNA sequencing. The diagnosis of Graves' disease followed American Thyroid Association guidelines. Recruitment of patients was carried out at an endocrinology department in Xi'an, China. Each patient gave 7.5 to 10 milliliters of peripheral blood, collected in an EDTA anticoagulant tube. PBMCs were isolated by Ficoll Paque Plus density gradient separation without further T cell sorting. An Agilent 2100 Bioanalyzer and agarose gel were used to check RNA quality, while a NanoDrop 2000 measured RNA concentration. The sample here was peripheral blood mononuclear cells (PBMCs), taken when the disease was refractory, from a patient treated with antithyroid drugs. This clonotype was sampled from a female donor with Graves disease.

The CDR3 reads CASSLDTSGANVLTF. The nucleotides read TGTGCCAGCAGTTTAGACACGTCTGGGGCCAACGTCCTGACTTTC. Rearrangement joined TRBV12-3 or TRBV12-4 to TRBJ2-6, with the identity of the D gene unclear. The CDR3 has 15 amino acids, counting the end cysteine and phenylalanine. The read is trimmed to its CDR3 DNA, 45 bases read in frame from base 1. Trimming costs V 1 base and J 1 base, and their ends lie 5 bases apart.